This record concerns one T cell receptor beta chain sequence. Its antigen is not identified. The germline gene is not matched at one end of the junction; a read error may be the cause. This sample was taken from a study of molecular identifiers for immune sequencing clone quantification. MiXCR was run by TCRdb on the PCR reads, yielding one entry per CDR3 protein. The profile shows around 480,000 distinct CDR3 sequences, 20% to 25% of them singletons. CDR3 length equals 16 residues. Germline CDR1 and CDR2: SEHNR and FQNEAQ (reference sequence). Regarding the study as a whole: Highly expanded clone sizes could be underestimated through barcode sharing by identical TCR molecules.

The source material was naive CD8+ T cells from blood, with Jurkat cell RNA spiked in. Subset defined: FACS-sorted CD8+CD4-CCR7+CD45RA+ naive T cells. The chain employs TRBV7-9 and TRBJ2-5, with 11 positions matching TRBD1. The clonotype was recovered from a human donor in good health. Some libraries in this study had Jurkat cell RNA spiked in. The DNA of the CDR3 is TGTGCCGGCAGCCCTCCGGGACAGGGGGAAGGAGAGACCCAGTACTTC. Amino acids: CAGSPPGQGEGETQYF.